The present T cell receptor (beta chain) was sequenced within a study of response to subunit inactivated influenza vaccine. TCRdb processed the RT-PCR reads anew with MiXCR; each CDR3 protein has one entry. The sample shows approximately 730,000 distinct CDR3 sequences, approximately 13% of them seen only once. Regarding the study as a whole: The authors proposed limited new T cell recruitment per seasonal influenza vaccination.

The CDR3 contains 13 residues. Per the germline V gene, CDR1 is PRHDT and CDR2 is FYEKMQ (reference sequence). About this clonotype itself: Antigen unknown. An end of the junction differs from the germline gene, which may be a read error.

Material: PBMCs from blood, obtained roughly 15 days before vaccination. The V gene is TRBV13, the J gene TRBJ1-1; a possible D gene is TRBD1 (5 bases). This clonotype was sampled from a man in his fifties who received an inactivated influenza vaccine. The CDR3 nucleotides read TGTGCCACCAGCCGGGGCGGGTACACTGAAGCTTTCTTT. Translating it yields CATSRGGYTEAFF.